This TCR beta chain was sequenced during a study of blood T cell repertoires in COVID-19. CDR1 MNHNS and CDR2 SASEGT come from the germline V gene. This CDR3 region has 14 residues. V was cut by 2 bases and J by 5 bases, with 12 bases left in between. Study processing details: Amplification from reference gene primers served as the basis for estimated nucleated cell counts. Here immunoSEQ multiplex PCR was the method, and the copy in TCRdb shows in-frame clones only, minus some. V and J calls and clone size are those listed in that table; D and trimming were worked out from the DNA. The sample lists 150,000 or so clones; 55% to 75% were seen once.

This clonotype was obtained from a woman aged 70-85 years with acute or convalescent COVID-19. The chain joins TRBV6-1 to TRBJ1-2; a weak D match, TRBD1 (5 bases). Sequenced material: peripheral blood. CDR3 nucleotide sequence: TGTGCCAGCAGTGAATCCGGGGGGGGATATGGCTACACCTTC. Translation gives CASSESGGGYGYTF.